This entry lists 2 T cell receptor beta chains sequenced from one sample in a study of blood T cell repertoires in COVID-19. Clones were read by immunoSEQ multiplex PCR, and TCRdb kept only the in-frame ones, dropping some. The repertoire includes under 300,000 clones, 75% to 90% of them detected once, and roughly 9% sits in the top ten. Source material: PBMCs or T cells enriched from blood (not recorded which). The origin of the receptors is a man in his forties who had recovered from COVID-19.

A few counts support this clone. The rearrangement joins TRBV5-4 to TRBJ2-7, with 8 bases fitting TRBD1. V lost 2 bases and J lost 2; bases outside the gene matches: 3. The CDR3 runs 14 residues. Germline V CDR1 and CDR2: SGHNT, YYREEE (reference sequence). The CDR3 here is CASSLAGGAYEQYF. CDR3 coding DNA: TGTGCCAGCAGCTTAGCAGGGGGCGCCTACGAGCAGTACTTC.

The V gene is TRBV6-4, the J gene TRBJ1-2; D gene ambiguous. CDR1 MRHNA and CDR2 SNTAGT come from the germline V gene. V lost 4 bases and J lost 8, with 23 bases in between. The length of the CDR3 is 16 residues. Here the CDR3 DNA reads TGTGCCAGCAGTGCCACCGAGGGAGGGCCCACCTCGGGCTACACCTTC. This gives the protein CASSATEGGPTSGYTF.